This entry features one TCR beta chain sequence. As yet, its antigen is unknown. Generated by immunoSEQ multiplex PCR, the TCRdb table keeps only in-frame clones and is missing some. The sample lists roughly 52,000 clones, approximately 85% occurring once. These data originate in a study of OX40 agonist ivuxolimab in advanced cancers. Study at large: An agonistic human IgG2 monoclonal antibody against OX40 (CD134) was given. Having had anti-PD-1, anti-PD-L1 or anti-CTLA-4 therapy before was allowed, and 40% to 45% had some.

CDR3 length: 16 residues. Researchers took blood at baseline, on cycle 4 day 1, and on cycle 7 day 1. Study observations and caveats: Certain nonresponders likewise exhibited a low normalized T-cell clonal expansion.

Specimen: CD4+ or CD8+ T cells sorted from blood, collected in a trial of the OX40 agonist ivuxolimab. The sequence was collected from an adult with an advanced solid tumor such as melanoma, head and neck, liver or kidney cancer. The chain combines TRBV7-5 with TRBJ2-3; TRBD1 reflects the table's D call only, with no check against the DNA. TRBV7-5 is designated a pseudogene. The CDR3 is CARSSFTGVRTDTQYF. In DNA, the CDR3 is TGTGCCAGAAGCTCTTTCACAGGGGTCCGCACAGATACGCAGTATTTT.